This T cell receptor (beta chain) was obtained from a study of cytomegalovirus exposure and HLA in healthy donors. PCR employed 60 Vbeta and 13 Jbeta primers. The repertoire was sequenced with immunoSEQ multiplex PCR; TCRdb's copy has only in-frame clones and lacks some. The sample contains about 170,000 clones, roughly 80% of which appear only once. Study results and caveats: Listed as cytomegalovirus-associated were around 160 TCR beta chains.

The CDR3 extends over 15 amino acids. Germline V CDR1 and CDR2: SGHVS, FNYEAQ. The J segment lost 6 bases and the V segment lost 3 bases, leaving 7 bases of the junction unmatched. On this clone: Its antigen is unknown.

The TCR sequence derives from a male donor in good health and CMV-seronegative. What was sequenced was PBMCs. V usage is TRBV7-6 and J usage is TRBJ2-2; 7 nucleotides agree with TRBD2. For the CDR3, the DNA is TGTGCCAGCAGCTTGAACGGGGGGATCCCCGGGGAGCTGTTTTTT. This gives the protein CASSLNGGIPGELFF.